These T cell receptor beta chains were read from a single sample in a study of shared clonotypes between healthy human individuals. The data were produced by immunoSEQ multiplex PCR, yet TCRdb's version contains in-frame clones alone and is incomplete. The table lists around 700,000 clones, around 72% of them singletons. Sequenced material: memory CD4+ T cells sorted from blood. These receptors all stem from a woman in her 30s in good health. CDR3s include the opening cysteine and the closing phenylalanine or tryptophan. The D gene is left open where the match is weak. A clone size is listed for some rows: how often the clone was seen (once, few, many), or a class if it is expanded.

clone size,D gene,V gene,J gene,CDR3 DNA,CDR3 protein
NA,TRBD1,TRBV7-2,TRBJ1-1,TGTGCCAGCAGACGAACCCGGGACAGCGCCCTGAACACTGAAGCTTTCTTT,CASRRTRDSALNTEAFF
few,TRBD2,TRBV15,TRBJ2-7,TGTGCCACCAGCACCCAGTGGGCTAGCGGGATTCTAAGCGAGCAGTACTTC,CATSTQWASGILSEQYF
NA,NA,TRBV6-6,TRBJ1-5,TGTGCCAGCAGGGACCGGCAGGGCGGTCAGCCCCAGCATTTT,CASRDRQGGQPQHF
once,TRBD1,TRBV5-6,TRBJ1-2,TGTGCCAGCAGCAGGACAGGGGCCTCCTATGGCTACACCTTC,CASSRTGASYGYTF
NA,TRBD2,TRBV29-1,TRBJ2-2,TGCAGCGTTGTTTCGACTAGCGGGGGACGGGGGGAGCTGTTTTTT,CSVVSTSGGRGELFF
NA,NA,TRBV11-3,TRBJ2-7,TGTGCCAGCAGCCAGACAGGGACCGGGAGTGGCGAGCAGTACTTC,CASSQTGTGSGEQYF
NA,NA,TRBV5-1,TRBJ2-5,TGCGCCAGCAGCCCAACCCGTGGACGGCGGGGGACCCAGTACTTC,CASSPTRGRRGTQYF
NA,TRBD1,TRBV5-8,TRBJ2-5,TGTGCCAGCAGCTTCGATGGGACAGGGGCATCCGAGACCCAGTACTTC,CASSFDGTGASETQYF
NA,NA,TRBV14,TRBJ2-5,TGTGCCAGCAGCCAAGACCCAAAGGGGGAGACCCAGTACTTC,CASSQDPKGETQYF
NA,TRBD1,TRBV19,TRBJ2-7,TGTGCCAGTAGCAACAGGGGGCACGCCTACGAGCAGTACTTC,CASSNRGHAYEQYF
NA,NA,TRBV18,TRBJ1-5,TGTGCCAGCTCACTTACGTCTACACCGGGAAGCCGATATAGCAATCAGCCCCAGCATTTT,CASSLTSTPGSRYSNQPQHF
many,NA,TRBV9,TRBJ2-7,TGTGCCAGCAGCGTAGTTCCCACCTCCTACGAGCAGTACTTC,CASSVVPTSYEQYF
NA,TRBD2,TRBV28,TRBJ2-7,TGTGCCAGCAGTCGGTTCCCTAGCGGAGACTACGAGCAGTACTTC,CASSRFPSGDYEQYF
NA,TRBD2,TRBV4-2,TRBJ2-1,TGTGCCAGCAGCCCCGGACTAGCGGGGGGCGCTTACAACAATGAGCAGTTCTTC,CASSPGLAGGAYNNEQFF
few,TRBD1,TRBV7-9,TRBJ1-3,TGTGCCAGCAGCTTAGTTCGGACAGGAACATATTTT,CASSLVRTGTYF
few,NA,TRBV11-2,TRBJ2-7,TGTGCCAGCAGTGACCCGGGACGGAACTCCTACGAGCAGTACTTC,CASSDPGRNSYEQYF
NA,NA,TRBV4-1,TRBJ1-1,TGCGCCAGCAGTCAAGGCGGAGCTTTCTTT,CASSQGGAFF
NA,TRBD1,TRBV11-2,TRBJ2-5,TGTGCCAGCAGCTTTGGCACAGGGGGCCATAAAGAGACCCAGTACTTC,CASSFGTGGHKETQYF
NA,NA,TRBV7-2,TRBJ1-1,TGTGCCAGCAGCTTATCGATGAACACTGAAGCTTTCTTT,CASSLSMNTEAFF
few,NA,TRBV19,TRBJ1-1,TGTGCCAGTAGTATTTCGGAGAACACTGAAGCTTTCTTT,CASSISENTEAFF
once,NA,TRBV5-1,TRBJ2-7,TGCGCCAGCAGCTTGTCGGGTTTCTACGAGCAGTACTTC,CASSLSGFYEQYF
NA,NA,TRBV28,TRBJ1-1,TGTGCCAGCCGAGGGGGGATCACTGAAGCTTTCTTT,CASRGGITEAFF
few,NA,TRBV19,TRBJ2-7,TGTGCCACCGGCGGTCTCTCCGCCGGGACCTACGGGCAGTACTTC,CATGGLSAGTYGQYF
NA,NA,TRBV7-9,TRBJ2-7,TGTGCCAGCAGCTTAGGGGGCAGAGGGGTATCCTACGAGCAGTACTTC,CASSLGGRGVSYEQYF
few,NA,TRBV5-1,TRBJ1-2,TGCGCCAGCAGCCTCGGGATGGACTATGGCTACACCTTC,CASSLGMDYGYTF
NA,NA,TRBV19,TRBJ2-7,TGTGCCAGTAGTATCGGGGGCCCCGCGCAACTTCTAGGTAAAAACGAGCAGTACTTC,CASSIGGPAQLLGKNEQYF
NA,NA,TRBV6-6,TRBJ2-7,TGTGCCAGCAGTTACTCAGGTTCTCACGAGCAGTACTTC,CASSYSGSHEQYF
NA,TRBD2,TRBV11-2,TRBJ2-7,TGTGCCAGCAGCCCGGGACTAGCGGGGGCCTACGAGCAGTACTTC,CASSPGLAGAYEQYF
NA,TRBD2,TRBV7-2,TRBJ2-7,TGTGCCAGCAGCCCCCCGCCCCTAGCGGGAGGGACCGAGCAGTACTTC,CASSPPPLAGGTEQYF
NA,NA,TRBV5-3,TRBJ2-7,TGTGCCAGGTGTGAGAGGGGACACGAGCAGTACTTC,CARCERGHEQYF
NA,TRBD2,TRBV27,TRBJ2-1,TGTGCCAGCAGTTTTGAGGGACTAGCGAAGAATGAGCAGTTCTTC,CASSFEGLAKNEQFF
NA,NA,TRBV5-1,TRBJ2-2,TGCGCCAGCAGCAGGGGGACGAACACCGGGGAGCTGTTTTTT,CASSRGTNTGELFF
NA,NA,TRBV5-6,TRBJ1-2,TGTGCCAGCAGCTTGATCGGGGCAGGCCTAGGCTACACCTTC,CASSLIGAGLGYTF
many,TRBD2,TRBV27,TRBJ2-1,TGTGCCAGCAGGGCGGGAGGGCCCTACAATGAGCAGTTCTTC,CASRAGGPYNEQFF
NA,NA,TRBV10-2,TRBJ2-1,TGCGCCAGCAGTGCGCCGGGCTCCCAATGGCAGTTCTTC,CASSAPGSQWQFF
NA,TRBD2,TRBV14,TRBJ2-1,TGTGCCAGCAGCCAAGGGGGGCTAGCGGGTCTTTACAATGAGCAGTTCTTC,CASSQGGLAGLYNEQFF
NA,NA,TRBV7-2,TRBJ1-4,TGTGCCAGCAGCGAACAGCTAGCGGGGGCCGATGAACTGTTTTTT,CASSEQLAGADELFF
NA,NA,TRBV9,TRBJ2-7,TGTGCCAGCAGCTCCCGGGGGTACGAGCAGTACTTC,CASSSRGYEQYF
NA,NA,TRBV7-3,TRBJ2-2,TGTGCCAGCAGCTTAGAGGGCGCCCCGAACACCGGGGAGCTGTTTTTT,CASSLEGAPNTGELFF
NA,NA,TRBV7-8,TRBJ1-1,TGTGCCAGCAGTTTGCCCGGGACACGGAACACTGAAGCTTTCTTT,CASSLPGTRNTEAFF
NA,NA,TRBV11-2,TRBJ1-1,TGTGCCAGCAGCCCTCACATGAACACTGAAGCTTTCTTT,CASSPHMNTEAFF
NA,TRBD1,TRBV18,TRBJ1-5,TGTGCCAGCTCACCACGACAGGGGGCGCTTCAGCCCCAGCATTTT,CASSPRQGALQPQHF
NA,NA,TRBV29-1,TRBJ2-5,TGCAGCGGCCAAACGCGTCTGGAGACCCAGTACTTC,CSGQTRLETQYF
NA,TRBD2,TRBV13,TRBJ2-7,TGTGCCAGCTCCACTAGCGGGAGGGCCTACGAGCAGTACTTC,CASSTSGRAYEQYF